A selection of T cell receptor beta chains follows, all from one sample in a study of metastatic and nonmetastatic thyroid tumors. TCRdb reprocessed the PCR reads via MiXCR. Among around 14,000 clones listed, roughly a quarter were seen once. Sequenced sample: tumor tissue. Receptor source: a female donor with papillary thyroid cancer or a benign thyroid nodule (not recorded which). Some clones in this sample may be carry-over from other donors' samples. The CDR3 runs from the conserved cysteine through the conserved F or W.

J: TRBJ2-7
V: TRBV6-1
CDR3: CASSEEVTPGEQYF

J: TRBJ1-3
V: TRBV7-9
CDR3: CASSLARADRGGNTIYF

J: TRBJ2-7
V: TRBV11-2
CDR3: CASSPFGGGGYEQYF

J: TRBJ1-2
V: TRBV19
CDR3: CASSIWDRIYGYTF

J: TRBJ2-7
V: TRBV4-1
CDR3: CASSQTGTSGAGGEEQYF

J: TRBJ2-7
V: TRBV28
CDR3: CASTFEGNEEQYF

J: TRBJ2-7
V: TRBV5-4
CDR3: CASSWETGEQYF

J: TRBJ2-1
V: TRBV20-1
CDR3: CSARGGSGIYNEQFF

J: TRBJ2-3
V: TRBV2
CDR3: CASSPGTHSTDTQYF

J: TRBJ1-1
V: TRBV11-2
CDR3: CASSLGQVMNTEAFF